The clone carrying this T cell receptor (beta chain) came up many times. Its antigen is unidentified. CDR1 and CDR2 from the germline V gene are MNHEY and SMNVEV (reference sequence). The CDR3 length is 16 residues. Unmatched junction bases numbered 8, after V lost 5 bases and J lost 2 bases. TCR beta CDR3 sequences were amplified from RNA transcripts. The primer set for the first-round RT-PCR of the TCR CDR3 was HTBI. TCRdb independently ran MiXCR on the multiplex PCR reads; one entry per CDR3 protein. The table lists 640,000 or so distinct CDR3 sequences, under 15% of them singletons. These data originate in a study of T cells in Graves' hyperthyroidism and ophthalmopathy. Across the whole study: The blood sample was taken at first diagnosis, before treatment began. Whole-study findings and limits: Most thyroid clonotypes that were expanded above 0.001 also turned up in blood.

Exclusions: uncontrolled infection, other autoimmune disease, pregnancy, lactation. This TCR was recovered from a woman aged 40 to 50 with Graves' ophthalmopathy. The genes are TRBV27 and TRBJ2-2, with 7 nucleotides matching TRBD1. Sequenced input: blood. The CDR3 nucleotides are TGTGCCAGCAGTCCTTGGGACAGTTTAAACACCGGGGAGCTGTTTTTT. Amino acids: CASSPWDSLNTGELFF.